This TCR beta chain was recovered during a study of blood T cells in healthy people across ages. The second PCR ran roughly 6 to 11 cycles with a sample-barcoded 5' primer and J-beta primers. Researchers report that each sample yielded at least 2.5 million CDR3-containing paired-end reads. TCRdb analysed the 5' RACE reads with MiXCR anew, one entry per CDR3 protein. Among around 750,000 distinct CDR3 sequences listed, about 55% were seen once. V lost 6 bases and J 6 bases, leaving 10 bases between the germline ends. The length of the CDR3 is 11 residues. Per the germline V gene, CDR1 is DFQATT and CDR2 is SNEGSKA (reference sequence). Study-wide points: Age advanced and TCR beta diversity per million T cells fell, roughly linearly.

Caucasian individuals from Russia who were healthy and aged about 6 to 95 acted as donors. Each sample gave at least 7 million isolated PBMCs. A remark on this clonotype: The antigen remains undetermined.

This chain uses TRBV20-1 with TRBJ2-3; possible D gene TRBD2, 6 bases. This receptor was obtained from an elderly man in good health. The sequencing sample was made of blood. Here the CDR3 reads CSARRGDTQYF. CDR3 DNA sequence: TGCAGTGCCCGACGGGGGGATACGCAGTATTTT.